The clone carrying this T cell receptor (beta chain) has at least ten counts. Mismatch with germline at one junction end may stem from a read error. Assembly of TCR beta libraries relied on iRepertoire HTBI primers together with Arm-PCR of CDR3 regions. In the study's own analysis: Overall, samples carried approximately 60 TRBV and 13 to 15 TRBJ segments. TCRdb processed the multiplex PCR reads anew with MiXCR; each CDR3 protein has one entry. TCRdb's processing, not the authors' own work, is the source of the V and J calls. The sample lists 350,000 to 400,000 distinct CDR3 sequences; about 17% were seen once. This CDR3 has 14 amino acids. The germline CDR1 and CDR2 sequences are SGHRS and YFSETQ. This record comes from a study of regulatory T cells in long-lasting Graves disease. Indicated time point: newly diagnosed GD, antithyroid drugs for less than 3 months. RNA isolated from PBMCs was used to make the TCR library.

These data are also associated with another study on T cells in Graves' hyperthyroidism and ophthalmopathy. From that second work: First-round RT-PCR with HTBI primers amplified the TCR CDR3 region.

The chain is built from TRBV5-1 and TRBJ2-7; unclear D gene. This sample comprised peripheral blood mononuclear cells (PBMCs), obtained at new diagnosis, from a patient treated with antithyroid drugs. The clonotype was recovered from a woman aged 18-29 years with Graves disease. The CDR3 sequence: CASSLYGDSYEQYF. DNA for the CDR3: TGTGCCAGCAGCTTGTACGGAGACTCCTACGAGCAGTACTTC. Full variable domain (outside the CDR3, taken from reference TRBV5-1 and TRBJ2-7): KAGVTQTPRYLIKTRGQQVTLSCSPISGHRSVSWYQQTPGQGLQFLFEYFSETQRNKGNFPGRFSGRQFSNSRSEMNVSTLELGDSALYLCASSLYGDSYEQYFGPGTRLTVT.